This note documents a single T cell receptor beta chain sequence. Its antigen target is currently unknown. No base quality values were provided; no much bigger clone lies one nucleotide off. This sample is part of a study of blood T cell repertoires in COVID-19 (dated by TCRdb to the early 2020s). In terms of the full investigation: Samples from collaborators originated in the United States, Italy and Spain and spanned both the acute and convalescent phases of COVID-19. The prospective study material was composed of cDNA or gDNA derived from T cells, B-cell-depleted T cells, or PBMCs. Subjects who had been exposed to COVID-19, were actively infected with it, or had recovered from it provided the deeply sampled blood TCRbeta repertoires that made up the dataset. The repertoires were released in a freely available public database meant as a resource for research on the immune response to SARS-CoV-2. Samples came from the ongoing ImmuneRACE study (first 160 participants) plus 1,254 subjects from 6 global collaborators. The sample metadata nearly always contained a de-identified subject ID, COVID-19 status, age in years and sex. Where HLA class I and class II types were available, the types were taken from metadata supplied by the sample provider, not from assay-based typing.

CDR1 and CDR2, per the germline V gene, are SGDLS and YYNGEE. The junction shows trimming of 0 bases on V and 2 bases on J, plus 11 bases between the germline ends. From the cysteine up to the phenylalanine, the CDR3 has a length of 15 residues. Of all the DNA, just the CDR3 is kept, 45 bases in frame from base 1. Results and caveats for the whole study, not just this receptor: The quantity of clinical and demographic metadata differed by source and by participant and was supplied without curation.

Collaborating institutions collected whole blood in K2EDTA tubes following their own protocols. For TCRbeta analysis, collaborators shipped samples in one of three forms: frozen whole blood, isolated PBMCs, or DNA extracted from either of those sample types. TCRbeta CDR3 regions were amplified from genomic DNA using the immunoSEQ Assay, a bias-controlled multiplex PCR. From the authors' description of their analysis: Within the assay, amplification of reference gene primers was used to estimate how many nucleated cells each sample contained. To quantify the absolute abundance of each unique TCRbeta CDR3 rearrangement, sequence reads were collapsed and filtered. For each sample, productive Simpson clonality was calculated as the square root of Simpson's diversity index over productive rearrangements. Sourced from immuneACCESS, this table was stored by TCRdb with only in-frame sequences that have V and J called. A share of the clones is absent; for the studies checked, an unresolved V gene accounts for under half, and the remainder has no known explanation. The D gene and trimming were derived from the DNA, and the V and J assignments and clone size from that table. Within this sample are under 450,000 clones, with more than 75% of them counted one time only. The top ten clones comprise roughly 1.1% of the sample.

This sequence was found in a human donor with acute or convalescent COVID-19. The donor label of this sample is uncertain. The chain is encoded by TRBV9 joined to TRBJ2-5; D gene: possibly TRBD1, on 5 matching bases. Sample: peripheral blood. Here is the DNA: TGTGCCAGCAGCGTAGGAACAGGATATCAAGAGACCCAGTACTTC. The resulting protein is CASSVGTGYQETQYF.